What follows describes a single T cell receptor beta chain. This table comes from immunoSEQ multiplex PCR, and its TCRdb copy is limited to in-frame clones, with some not included. Seen here are around 240,000 clones, over 75% observed once, and the top ten hold about 10%. This sample was included in a study of Ad26.COV2.S vaccination and SARS-CoV-2 variants. Study summary: It was the COV1001 Ad26.COV2.S trial arm that included the donor. Intramuscular Ad26.COV2.S doses were given once or twice, 56 days apart.

The CDR3 totals 14 residues. CDR1 is KGHDR, CDR2 SFDVKD, per germline. V was trimmed by 3 bases and J by 5 bases, leaving 12 bases between them. Treatment: some 20 received Ad26.COV2.S at low or high dose, single or two shots; roughly 5 received placebo; per-sample allocation not given. Collection of the samples took place on day 63 after the first injection of vaccine or placebo. Vaccination used an Ad26 vector expressing Wuhan-strain SARS-CoV-2 spike. The chain recombines TRBV24-1 with TRBJ2-5; possibly TRBD1 for D (6 bases). The sample consisted of peripheral blood, taken in a trial of Ad26.COV2.S vaccine versus placebo. The receptor's source is a person between 18 and 60 years old who received the Ad26.COV2.S COVID-19 vaccine or a placebo. CDR3 nucleotides: TGTGCCACCAGTGATCACTACAGGGACGAGACCCAGTACTTC. As protein: CATSDHYRDETQYF.